This TCR beta chain stems from a study of blood T cell repertoires in COVID-19 (TCRdb year 2020). Background for the entire study: The collaborator samples originated in the United States, Italy and Spain and spanned the acute and convalescent phases of COVID-19. The dataset comprised deeply sampled blood TCRbeta repertoires from subjects exposed to, actively infected with, or recovered from COVID-19. The material from the prospective study consisted of cDNA or gDNA derived from T cells, B-cell-depleted T cells, or PBMCs. A freely available public database, intended as a resource for researchers studying the immune response to SARS-CoV-2, is where the repertoires were released. Sample metadata almost always included a de-identified subject ID, COVID-19 status, age in years and sex. Samples came from the ongoing ImmuneRACE study (first 160 participants) plus 1,254 subjects from 6 global collaborators. Where available, HLA class I and class II types were taken from metadata supplied by the sample provider and were not determined by assay-based typing. Here is what the overall study found, with its caveats: The quantity of clinical and demographic metadata differed by source and by participant and was supplied without curation.

The germline V gene encodes CDR1 SGHTA and CDR2 FQGNSA. Measured from the cysteine to the phenylalanine, the CDR3 is 16 residues long. Of the read, only the CDR3 DNA is kept; its 48 bases are in frame from base 1. With regard to this clone: Its specific antigen is unknown. Mismatch with germline at one junction end may stem from a read error. Other DNA sequences from this sample encode an identical CDR3 as well.

TCRbeta CDR3 regions were amplified from genomic DNA using the immunoSEQ Assay, a bias-controlled multiplex PCR. The paper's processing steps were these. The number of nucleated cells in each sample was estimated by amplification of reference gene primers within the assay. To quantify the absolute abundance of each unique TCRbeta CDR3 rearrangement, sequence reads were collapsed and filtered. Productive Simpson clonality was computed per sample as the square root of Simpson's diversity index over productive rearrangements. TCRdb stores this immuneACCESS table with in-frame sequences only. Part of the clones is absent; in the studies checked, under half of the shortfall reflects unresolved V genes, and no reason is known for the rest. V, J and clone size are those of that table, while D and trimming were read from the DNA. Across this sample there are 490,000 or so clones, with 88% seen only once. The top ten clonotypes cover approximately 2% of the sample.

In the prospective study, participants were about 18 to 100 years old, resided in approximately 25 geographic areas of the United States, and were enrolled through a virtual design. In the prospective study, cohorts were assigned on the basis of participant-reported clinical history obtained from a screening survey and a study questionnaire. Recovered participants in ImmuneRACE Cohort 3 were defined by two consecutive negative NP/OP PCR tests, clearance by a healthcare professional, or resolution of symptoms. Each participant in the prospective study had whole blood, serum and a nasopharyngeal or oropharyngeal swab collected by mobile phlebotomists. Additional blood draws and questionnaires over an approximately 2-month period could optionally be provided by prospective study participants. Before DNA extraction, blood samples from the prospective study were shipped at room temperature or frozen.

The receptor was derived from a woman between 40 and 55 years old who had recovered from COVID-19. The sequence is built from TRBV7-2 and TRBJ1-3; the D region possibly corresponds to TRBD1 (6 bases align). Specimen: PBMCs or T cells enriched from blood (not recorded which). The DNA sequence follows: TGTGCCAGCAGCGCAGGGACAACCAGCTCTGGAAACACTATATATTTT. It is translated as CASSAGTTSSGNTIYF. The CDR3, completed at both ends by the reference TRBV7-2 and TRBJ1-3 genes, gives the full variable domain GAGVSQSPSNKVTEKGKDVELRCDPISGHTALYWYRQSLGQGLEFLIYFQGNSAPDKSGLPSDRFSAERTGGSVSTLTIQRTQQEDSAVYLCASSAGTTSSGNTIYFGEGSWLTVV.